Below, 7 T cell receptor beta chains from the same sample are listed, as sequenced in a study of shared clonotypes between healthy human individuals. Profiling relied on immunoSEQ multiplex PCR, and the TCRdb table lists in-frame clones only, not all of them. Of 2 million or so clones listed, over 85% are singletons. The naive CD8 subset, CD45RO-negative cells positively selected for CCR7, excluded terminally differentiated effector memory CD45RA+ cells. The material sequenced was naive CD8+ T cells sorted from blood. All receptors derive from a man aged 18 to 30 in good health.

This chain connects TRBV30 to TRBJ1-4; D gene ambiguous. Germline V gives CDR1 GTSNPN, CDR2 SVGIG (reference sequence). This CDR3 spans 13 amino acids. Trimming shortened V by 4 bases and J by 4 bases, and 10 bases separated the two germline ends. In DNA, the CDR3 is TGTGCCTGGACTCCCTTCCTTAATGAAAAACTGTTTTTT. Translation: CAWTPFLNEKLFF.

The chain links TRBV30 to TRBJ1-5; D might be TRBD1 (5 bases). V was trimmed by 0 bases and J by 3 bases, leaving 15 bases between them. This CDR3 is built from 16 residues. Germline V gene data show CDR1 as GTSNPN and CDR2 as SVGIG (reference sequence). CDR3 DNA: TGTGCCTGGAGTGTACAATTGGCAGGGCTCAATCAGCCCCAGCATTTT. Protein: CAWSVQLAGLNQPQHF.

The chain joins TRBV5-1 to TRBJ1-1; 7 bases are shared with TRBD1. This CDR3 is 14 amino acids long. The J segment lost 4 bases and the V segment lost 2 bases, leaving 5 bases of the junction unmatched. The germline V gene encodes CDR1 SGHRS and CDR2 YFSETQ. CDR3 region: CASSFNQGVTEAFF. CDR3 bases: TGCGCCAGCAGCTTTAATCAGGGGGTCACTGAAGCTTTCTTT.

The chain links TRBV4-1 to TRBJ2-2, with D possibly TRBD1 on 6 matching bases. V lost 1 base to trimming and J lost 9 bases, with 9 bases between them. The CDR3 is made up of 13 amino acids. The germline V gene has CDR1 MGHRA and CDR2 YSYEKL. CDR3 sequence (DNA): TGCGCCAGCAGCCAAGGTGGGGGCAGGGAGCTGTTTTTT. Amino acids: CASSQGGGRELFF.

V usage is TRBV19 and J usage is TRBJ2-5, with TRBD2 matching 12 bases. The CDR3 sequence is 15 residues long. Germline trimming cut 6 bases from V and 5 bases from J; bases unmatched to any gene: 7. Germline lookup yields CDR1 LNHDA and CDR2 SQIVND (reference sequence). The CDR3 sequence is CASRNLGLAGETQYF. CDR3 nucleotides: TGTGCCAGTAGGAACCTCGGACTAGCGGGGGAGACCCAGTACTTC.

CDR3 sequence: CASSHRGVPYNEQFF. CDR3 coding DNA: TGTGCCAGCAGCCACCGGGGGGTTCCCTACAATGAGCAGTTCTTC. The rearrangement links TRBV7-9 to TRBJ2-1; 7 bases map to TRBD2. CDR1 and CDR2 (germline): SEHNR, FQNEAQ (reference sequence). V lost 5 bases, J lost 2 bases, and 6 bases stayed unmatched. The CDR3 is made up of 15 amino acids.

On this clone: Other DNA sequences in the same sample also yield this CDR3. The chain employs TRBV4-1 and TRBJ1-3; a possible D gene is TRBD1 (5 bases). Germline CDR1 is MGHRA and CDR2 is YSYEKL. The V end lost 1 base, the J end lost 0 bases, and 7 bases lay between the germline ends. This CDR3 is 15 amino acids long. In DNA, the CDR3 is TGCGCCAGCAGCCAAGTGGGGGGCTCTGGAAACACCATATATTTT. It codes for CASSQVGGSGNTIYF.